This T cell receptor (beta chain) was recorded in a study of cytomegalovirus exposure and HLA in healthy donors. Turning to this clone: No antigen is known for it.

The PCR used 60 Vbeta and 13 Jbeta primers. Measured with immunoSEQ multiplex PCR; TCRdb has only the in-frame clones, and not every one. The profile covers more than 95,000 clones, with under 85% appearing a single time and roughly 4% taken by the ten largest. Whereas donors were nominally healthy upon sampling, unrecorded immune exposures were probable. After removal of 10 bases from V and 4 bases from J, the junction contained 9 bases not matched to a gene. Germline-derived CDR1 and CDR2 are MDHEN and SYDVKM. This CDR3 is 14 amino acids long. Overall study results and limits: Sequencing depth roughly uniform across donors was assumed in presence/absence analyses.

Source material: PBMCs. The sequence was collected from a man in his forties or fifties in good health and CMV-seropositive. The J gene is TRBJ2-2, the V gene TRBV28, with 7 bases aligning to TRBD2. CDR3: CATKGLELTGELFF. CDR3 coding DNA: TGTGCCACTAAAGGACTAGAACTCACCGGGGAGCTGTTTTTT.